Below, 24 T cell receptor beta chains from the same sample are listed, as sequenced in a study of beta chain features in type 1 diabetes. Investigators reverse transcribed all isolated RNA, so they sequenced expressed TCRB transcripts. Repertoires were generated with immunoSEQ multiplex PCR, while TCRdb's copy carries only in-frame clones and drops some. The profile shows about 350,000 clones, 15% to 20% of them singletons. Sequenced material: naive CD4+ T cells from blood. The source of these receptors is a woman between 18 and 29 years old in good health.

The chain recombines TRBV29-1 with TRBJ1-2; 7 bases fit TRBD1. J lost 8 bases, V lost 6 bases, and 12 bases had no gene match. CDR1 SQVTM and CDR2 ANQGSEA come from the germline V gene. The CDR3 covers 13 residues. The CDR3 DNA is TGCAGCGTCCCTTCAGGGGGTCCCGGGGGCTACACCTTC. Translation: CSVPSGGPGGYTF.

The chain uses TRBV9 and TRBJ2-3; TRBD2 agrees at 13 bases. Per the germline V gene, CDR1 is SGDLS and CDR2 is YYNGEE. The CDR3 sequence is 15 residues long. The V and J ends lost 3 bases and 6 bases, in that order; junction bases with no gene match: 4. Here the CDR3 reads CASSATSGRGDTQYF. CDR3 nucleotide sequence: TGTGCCAGCAGCGCTACTAGCGGGAGGGGTGATACGCAGTATTTT.

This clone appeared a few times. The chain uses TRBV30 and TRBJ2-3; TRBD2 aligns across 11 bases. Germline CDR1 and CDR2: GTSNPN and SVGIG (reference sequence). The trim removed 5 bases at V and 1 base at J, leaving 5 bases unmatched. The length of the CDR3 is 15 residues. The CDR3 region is CAWRETSGGTDTQYF. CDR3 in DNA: TGTGCCTGGCGAGAGACTAGCGGGGGCACAGATACGCAGTATTTT.

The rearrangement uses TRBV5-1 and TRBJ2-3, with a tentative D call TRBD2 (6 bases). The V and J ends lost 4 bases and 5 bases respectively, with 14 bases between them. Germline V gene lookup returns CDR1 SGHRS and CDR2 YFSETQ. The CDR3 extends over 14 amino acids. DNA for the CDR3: TGCGCCAGCAGCCCGAACTCCGGGGGAGATACGCAGTATTTT. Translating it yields CASSPNSGGDTQYF. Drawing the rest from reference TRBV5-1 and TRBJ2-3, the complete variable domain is KAGVTQTPRYLIKTRGQQVTLSCSPISGHRSVSWYQQTPGQGLQFLFEYFSETQRNKGNFPGRFSGRQFSNSRSEMNVSTLELGDSALYLCASSPNSGGDTQYFGPGTRLTVL.

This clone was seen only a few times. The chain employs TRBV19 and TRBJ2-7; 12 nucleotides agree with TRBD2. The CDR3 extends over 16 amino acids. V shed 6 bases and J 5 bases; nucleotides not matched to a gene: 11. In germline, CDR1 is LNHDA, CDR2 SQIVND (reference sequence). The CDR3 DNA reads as TGTGCCAGTAGCGGCCCAACCGGGACTAGCGGGCACGAGCAGTACTTC. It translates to CASSGPTGTSGHEQYF. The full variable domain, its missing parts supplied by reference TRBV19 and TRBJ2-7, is DGGITQSPKYLFRKEGQNVTLSCEQNLNHDAMYWYRQDPGQGLRLIYYSQIVNDFQKGDIAEGYSVSREKKESFPLTVTSAQKNPTAFYLCASSGPTGTSGHEQYFGPGTRLTVT.

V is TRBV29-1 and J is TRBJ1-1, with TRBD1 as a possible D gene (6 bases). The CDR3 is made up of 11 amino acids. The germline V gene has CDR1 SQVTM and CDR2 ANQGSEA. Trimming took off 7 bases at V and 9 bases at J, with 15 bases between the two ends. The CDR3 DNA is TGCAGCGCAGACCGACAGGCCAAAGCTTTCTTT. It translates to CSADRQAKAFF.

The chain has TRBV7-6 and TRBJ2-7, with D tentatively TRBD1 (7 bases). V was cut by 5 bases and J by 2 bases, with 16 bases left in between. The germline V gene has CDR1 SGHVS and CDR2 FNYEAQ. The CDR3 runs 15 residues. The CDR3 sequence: CASSPRAGGPYEQYF. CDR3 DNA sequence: TGTGCCAGCAGCCCCAGGGCAGGGGGGCCCTACGAGCAGTACTTC.

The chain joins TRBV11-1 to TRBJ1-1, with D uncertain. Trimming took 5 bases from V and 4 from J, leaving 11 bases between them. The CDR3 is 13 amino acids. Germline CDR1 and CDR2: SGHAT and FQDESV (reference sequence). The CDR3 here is CASSNSEGTEAFF. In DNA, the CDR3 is TGTGCCAGCAGCAACTCCGAGGGCACTGAAGCTTTCTTT.

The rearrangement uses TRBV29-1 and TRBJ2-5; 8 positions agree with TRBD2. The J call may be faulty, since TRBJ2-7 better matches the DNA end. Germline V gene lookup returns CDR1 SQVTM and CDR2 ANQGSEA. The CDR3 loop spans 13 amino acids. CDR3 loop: CSVRGRGDYEQYF. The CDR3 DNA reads TGCAGCGTGCGGGGGCGGGGGGACTACGAGCAGTACTTC.

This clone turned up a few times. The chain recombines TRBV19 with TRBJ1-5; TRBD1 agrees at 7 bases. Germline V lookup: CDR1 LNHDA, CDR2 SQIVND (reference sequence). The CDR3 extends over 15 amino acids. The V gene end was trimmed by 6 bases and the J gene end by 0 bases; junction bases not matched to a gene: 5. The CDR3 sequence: CASSRDRYSNQPQHF. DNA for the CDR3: TGTGCCAGTAGCCGGGACAGATATAGCAATCAGCCCCAGCATTTT.

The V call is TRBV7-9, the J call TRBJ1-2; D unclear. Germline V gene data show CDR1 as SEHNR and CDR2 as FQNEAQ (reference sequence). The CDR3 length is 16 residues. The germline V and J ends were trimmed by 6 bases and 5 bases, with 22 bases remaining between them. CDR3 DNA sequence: TGTGCCAGCAGTTTTTTACGCAAGTCTGGCCTGTATGGCTACACCTTC. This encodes CASSFLRKSGLYGYTF.

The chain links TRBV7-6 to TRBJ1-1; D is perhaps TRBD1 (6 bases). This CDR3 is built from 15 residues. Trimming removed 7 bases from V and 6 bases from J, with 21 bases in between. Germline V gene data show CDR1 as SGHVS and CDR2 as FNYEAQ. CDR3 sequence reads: CASIPPGGAGAEAFF. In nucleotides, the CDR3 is TGTGCCAGCATACCCCCGGGGGGGGCAGGAGCTGAAGCTTTCTTT.

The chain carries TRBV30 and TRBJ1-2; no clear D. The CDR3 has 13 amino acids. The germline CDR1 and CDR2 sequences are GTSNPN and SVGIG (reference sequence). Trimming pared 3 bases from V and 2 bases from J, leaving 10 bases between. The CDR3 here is CAWSASPNYGYTF. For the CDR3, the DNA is TGTGCCTGGAGCGCTAGTCCAAACTATGGCTACACCTTC.

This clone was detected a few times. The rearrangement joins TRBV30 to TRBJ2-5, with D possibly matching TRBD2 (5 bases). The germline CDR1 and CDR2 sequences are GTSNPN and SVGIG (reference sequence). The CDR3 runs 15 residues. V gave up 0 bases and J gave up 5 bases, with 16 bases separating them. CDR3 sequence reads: CAWSVARRERETQYF. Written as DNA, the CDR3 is TGTGCCTGGAGTGTAGCTAGACGAGAGCGGGAGACCCAGTACTTC.

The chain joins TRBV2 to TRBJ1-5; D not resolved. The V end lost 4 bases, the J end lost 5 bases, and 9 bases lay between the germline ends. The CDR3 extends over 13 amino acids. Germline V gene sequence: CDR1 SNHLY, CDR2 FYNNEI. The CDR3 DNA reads TGTGCCAGCAGTGGCAGCGGCGATCAGCCCCAGCATTTT. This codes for CASSGSGDQPQHF. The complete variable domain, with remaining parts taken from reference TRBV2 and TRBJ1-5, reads EPEVTQTPSHQVTQMGQEVILRCVPISNHLYFYWYRQILGQKVEFLVSFYNNEISEKSEIFDDQFSVERPDGSNFTLKIRSTKLEDSAMYFCASSGSGDQPQHFGDGTRLSIL.

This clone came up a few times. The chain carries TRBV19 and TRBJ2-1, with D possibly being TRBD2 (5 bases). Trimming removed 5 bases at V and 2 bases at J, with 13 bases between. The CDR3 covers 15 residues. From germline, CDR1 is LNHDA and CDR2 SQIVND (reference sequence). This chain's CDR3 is CASSSSGMTYNEQFF. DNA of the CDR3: TGTGCCAGTAGTTCCAGCGGAATGACCTACAATGAGCAGTTCTTC.

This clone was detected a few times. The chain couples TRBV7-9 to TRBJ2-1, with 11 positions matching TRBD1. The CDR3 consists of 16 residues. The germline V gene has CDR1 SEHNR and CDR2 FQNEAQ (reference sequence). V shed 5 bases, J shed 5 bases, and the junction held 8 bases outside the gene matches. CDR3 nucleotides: TGTGCCAGCAGCAGACCCCCGGGACAGGGGGACAATGAGCAGTTCTTC. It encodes CASSRPPGQGDNEQFF. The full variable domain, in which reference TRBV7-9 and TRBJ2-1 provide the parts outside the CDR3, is DTGVSQNPRHKITKRGQNVTFRCDPISEHNRLYWYRQTLGQGPEFLTYFQNEAQLEKSRLLSDRFSAERPKGSFSTLEIQRTEQGDSAMYLCASSRPPGQGDNEQFFGPGTRLTVL.

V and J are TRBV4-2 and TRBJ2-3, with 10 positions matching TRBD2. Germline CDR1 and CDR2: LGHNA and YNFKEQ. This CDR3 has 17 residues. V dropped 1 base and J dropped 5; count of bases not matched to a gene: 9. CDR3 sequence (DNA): TGTGCCAGCAGCCAAGGCCCTAGCGGGGGACTACAAGATACGCAGTATTTT. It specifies CASSQGPSGGLQDTQYF.

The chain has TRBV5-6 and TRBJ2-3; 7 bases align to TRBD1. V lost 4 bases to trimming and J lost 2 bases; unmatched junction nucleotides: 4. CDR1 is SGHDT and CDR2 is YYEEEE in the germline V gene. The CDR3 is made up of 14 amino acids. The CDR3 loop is CASSQGQYTDTQYF. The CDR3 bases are TGTGCCAGCAGCCAGGGACAGTACACAGATACGCAGTATTTT.

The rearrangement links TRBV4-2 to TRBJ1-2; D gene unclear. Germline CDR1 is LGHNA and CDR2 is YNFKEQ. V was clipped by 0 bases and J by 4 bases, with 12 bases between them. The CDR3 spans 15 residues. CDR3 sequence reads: CASSQEMREFYGYTF. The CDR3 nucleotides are TGTGCCAGCAGCCAAGAGATGCGGGAATTCTATGGCTACACCTTC.

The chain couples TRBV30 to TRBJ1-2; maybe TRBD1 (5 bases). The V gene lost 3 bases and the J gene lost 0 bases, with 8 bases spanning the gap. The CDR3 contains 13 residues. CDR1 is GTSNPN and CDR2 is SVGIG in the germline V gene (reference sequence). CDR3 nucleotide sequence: TGTGCCTGGAGGGGGCAAGCTAACTATGGCTACACCTTC. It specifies CAWRGQANYGYTF.

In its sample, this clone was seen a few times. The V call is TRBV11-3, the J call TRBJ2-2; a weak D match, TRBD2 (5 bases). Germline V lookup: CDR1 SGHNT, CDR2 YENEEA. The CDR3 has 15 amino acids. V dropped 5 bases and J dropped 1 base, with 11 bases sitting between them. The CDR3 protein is CASSLAGMNTGELFF. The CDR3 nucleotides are TGTGCCAGCAGCCTTGCCGGGATGAACACCGGGGAGCTGTTTTTT. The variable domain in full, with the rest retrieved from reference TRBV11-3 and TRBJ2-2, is EAGVVQSPRYKIIEKKQPVAFWCNPISGHNTLYWYLQNLGQGPELLIRYENEEAVDDSQLPKDRFSAERLKGVDSTLKIQPAELGDSAVYLCASSLAGMNTGELFFGEGSRLTVL.

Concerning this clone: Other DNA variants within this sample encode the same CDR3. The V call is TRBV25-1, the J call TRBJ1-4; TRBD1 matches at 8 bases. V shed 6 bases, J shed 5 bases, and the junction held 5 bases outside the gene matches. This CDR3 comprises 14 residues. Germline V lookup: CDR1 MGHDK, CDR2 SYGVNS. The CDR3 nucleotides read TGTGCCAGCAGCCGGGACAGGCGAAATGAAAAACTGTTTTTT. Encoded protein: CASSRDRRNEKLFF.

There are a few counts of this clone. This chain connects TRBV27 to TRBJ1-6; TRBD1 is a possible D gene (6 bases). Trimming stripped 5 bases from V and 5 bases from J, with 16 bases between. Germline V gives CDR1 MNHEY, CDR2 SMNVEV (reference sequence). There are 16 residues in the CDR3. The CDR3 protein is CASSNTGFLNNSPLHF. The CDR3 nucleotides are TGTGCCAGCAGTAACACAGGGTTCCTTAATAATTCACCCCTCCACTTT.